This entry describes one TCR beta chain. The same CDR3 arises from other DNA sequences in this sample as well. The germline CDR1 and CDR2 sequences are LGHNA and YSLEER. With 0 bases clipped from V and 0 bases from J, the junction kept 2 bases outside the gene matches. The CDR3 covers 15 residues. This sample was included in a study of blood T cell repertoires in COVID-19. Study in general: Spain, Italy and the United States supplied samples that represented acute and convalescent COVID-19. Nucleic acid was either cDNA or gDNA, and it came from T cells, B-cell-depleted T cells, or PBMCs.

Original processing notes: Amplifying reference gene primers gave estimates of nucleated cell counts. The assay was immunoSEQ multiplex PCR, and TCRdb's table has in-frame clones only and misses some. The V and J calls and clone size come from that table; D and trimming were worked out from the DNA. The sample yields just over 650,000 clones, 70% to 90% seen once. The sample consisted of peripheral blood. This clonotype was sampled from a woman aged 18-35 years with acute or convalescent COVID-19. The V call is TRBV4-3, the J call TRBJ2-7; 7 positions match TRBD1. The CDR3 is CASSQDRDSSYEQYF. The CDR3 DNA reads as TGCGCCAGCAGCCAAGACCGGGACAGCTCCTACGAGCAGTACTTC.